This T cell receptor beta chain appears in the sequencing data of a study of Ad26.COV2.S vaccination and SARS-CoV-2 variants. Study-wide background: Donor had been placed in the Ad26.COV2.S arm of the COV1001 trial. By the intramuscular route, Ad26.COV2.S was given once, or twice 56 days apart.

In germline, CDR1 is LGHNA, CDR2 YSLEER. The germline V and J ends were trimmed by 3 bases and 4 bases, with 22 bases remaining between them. The CDR3 is 17 residues long. Regarding this clone: No antigen is known for it.

Sequenced by immunoSEQ multiplex PCR; TCRdb stores in-frame clones only, minus some. The sample contains under 550,000 clones, roughly 90% of which appear only once. Treatment noted: roughly 20 received Ad26.COV2.S at low or high dose, single or two shots; roughly 5 received placebo; per-sample allocation not given. At day 63 after the first vaccine or placebo injection, samples were drawn. The donor was a Boston adult aged 18-55 years. Findings of the study overall: People who got the vaccine had more spike-specific TCR breadth than people who got placebo.

Material: peripheral blood, obtained in a trial of Ad26.COV2.S vaccine versus placebo. The sequence derives from a person aged 18 to 59 who received the Ad26.COV2.S COVID-19 vaccine or a placebo. The rearrangement links TRBV4-3 to TRBJ2-7; the D gene is possibly TRBD2 (6 bases). CDR3 amino acids: CASSQEGRGLLLYEQYF. The CDR3 coding sequence is TGCGCCAGCAGCCAGGAGGGCCGGGGACTCTTACTATACGAGCAGTACTTC.